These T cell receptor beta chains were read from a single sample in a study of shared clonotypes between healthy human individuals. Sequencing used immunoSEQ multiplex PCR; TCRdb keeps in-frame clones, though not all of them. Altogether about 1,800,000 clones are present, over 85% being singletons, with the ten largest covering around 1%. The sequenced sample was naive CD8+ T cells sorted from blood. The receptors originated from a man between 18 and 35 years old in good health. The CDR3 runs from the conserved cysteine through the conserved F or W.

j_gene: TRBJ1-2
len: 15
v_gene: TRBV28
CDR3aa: CASSFPREGDYGYTF

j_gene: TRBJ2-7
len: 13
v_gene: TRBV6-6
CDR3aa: CASSYSLSAQQYF

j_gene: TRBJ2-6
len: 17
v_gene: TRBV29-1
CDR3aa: CSVRDRDGPSGANVLTF

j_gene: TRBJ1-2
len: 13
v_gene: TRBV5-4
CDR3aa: CASSVDILYGYTF

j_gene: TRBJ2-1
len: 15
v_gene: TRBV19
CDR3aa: CASRMRSSGDNEQFF

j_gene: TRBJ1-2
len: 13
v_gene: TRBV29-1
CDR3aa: CSVRTGTGDGYTF

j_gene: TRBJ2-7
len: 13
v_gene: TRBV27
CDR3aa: CASSLSGSYEQYF

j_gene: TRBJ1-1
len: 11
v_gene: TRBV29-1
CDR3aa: CSVEGGAEAFF

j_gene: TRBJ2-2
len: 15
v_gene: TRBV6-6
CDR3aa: CASSNLRTGIGELFF

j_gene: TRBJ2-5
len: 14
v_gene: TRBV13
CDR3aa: CASSLGDLQETQYF

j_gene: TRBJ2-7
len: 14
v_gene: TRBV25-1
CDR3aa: CASSLGLASYEQYF

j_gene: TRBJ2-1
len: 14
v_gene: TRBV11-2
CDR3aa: CASSLLTGYNEQFF

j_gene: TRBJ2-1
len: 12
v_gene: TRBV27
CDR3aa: CASSLSGDEQFF

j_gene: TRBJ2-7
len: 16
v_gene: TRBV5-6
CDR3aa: CASSPGIQGRLGEQYF

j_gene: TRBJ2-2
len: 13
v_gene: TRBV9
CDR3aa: CASSGREAGELFF

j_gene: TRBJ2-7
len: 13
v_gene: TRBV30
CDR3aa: CAWSEQGPDEQYF

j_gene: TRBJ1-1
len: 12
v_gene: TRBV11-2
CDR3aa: CASSFTGTEAFF

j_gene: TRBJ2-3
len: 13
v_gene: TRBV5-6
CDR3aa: CASSLGQLDTQYF

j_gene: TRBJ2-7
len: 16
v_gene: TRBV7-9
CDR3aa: CASSGLAGPIHYEQYF

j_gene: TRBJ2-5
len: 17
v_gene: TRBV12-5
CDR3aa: CASGLLLAGGPVETQYF

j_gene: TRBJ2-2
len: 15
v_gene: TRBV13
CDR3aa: CASSPSRGGAGELFF

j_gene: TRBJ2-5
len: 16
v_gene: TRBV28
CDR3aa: CASRGTSGGLQETQYF

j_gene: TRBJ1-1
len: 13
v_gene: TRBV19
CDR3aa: CASSITINTEAFF

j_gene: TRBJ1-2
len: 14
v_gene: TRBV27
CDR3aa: CASREIDGNYGYTF

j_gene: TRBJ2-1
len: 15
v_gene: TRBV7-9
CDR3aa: CASSSQREDYNEQFF

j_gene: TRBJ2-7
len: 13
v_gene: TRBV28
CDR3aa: CASSPTVANEQYF

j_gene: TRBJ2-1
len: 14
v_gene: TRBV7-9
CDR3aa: CASSLGTSPDEQFF

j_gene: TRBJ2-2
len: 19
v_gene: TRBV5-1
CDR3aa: CASSRAPLGVASWTGELFF

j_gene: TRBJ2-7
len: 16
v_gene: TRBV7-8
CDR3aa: CASSLTPEGSVNEQYF

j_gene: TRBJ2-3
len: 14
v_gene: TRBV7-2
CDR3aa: CASSSSFFTDTQYF

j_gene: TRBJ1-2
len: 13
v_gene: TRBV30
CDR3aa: CAWSFGANYGYTF

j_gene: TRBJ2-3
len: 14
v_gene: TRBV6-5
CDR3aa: CASSYYSGTDTQYF

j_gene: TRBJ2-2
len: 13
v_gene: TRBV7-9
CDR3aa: CASSPWSAGELFF

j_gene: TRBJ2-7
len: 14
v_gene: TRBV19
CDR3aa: CASSATGVAHEQYF

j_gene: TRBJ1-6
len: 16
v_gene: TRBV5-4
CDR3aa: CASSLALAPYNSPLHF

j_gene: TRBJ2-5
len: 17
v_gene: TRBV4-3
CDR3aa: CASSQDPSAGGTETQYF

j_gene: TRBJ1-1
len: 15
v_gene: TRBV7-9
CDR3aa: CASSLAGQVSTEAFF

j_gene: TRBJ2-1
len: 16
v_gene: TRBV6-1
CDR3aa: CASSVYRGLDYNEQFF

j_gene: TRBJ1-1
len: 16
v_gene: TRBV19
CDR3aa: CASSIEDRVAGTEAFF

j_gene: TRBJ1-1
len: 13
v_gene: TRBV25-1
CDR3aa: CASKALGRDEAFF

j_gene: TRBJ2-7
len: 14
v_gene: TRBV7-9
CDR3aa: CASSDPGGSYEQYF

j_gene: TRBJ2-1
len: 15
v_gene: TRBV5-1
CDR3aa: CASSLGQGTYNEQFF

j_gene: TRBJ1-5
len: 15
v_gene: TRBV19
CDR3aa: CASSITGGVNQPQHF

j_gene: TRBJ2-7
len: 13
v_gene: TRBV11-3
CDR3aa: CASSPPGGYEQYF

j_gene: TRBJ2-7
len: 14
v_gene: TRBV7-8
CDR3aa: CASSPLGGHDEQYF

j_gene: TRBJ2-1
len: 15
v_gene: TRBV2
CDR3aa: CASSEEGASYNEQFF

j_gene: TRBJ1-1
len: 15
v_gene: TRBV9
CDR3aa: CASSVVGAMNTEAFF

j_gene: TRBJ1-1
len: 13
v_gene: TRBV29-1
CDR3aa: CSAMGGEDTEAFF

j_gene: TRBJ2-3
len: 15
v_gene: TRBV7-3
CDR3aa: CASSLHGAVTDTQYF

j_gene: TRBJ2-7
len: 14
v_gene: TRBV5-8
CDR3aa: CASSPGTGSYEQYF

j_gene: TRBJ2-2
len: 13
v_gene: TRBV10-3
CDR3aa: CAISETGGGELFF

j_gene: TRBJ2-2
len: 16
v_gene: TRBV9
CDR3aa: CASSVVSGLVSGELFF

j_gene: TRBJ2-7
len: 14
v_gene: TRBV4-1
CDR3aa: CASSILRGSYEQYF

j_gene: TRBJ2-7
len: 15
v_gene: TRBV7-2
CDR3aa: CASSYTSGGSYEQYF

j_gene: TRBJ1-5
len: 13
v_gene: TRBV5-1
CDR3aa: CASSHGEGQPQHF

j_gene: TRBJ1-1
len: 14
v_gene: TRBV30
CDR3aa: CAWSRTGGSTEAFF

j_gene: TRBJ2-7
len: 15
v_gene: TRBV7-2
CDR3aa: CASSLELAGDNEQYF